This T cell receptor beta chain was obtained from a study of blood T cell repertoires in COVID-19. Profiled with immunoSEQ multiplex PCR; TCRdb holds only in-frame clones, not every one. The sample has some 230,000 clones, 80% to 90% seen once. This clone appeared a single time. Germline V gives CDR1 SGHDN, CDR2 FVKESK. The CDR3 has 15 residues. V lost 6 bases, J lost 0 bases, and 7 bases stayed unmatched. V gene TRBV14 combines with J gene TRBJ2-7; 8 positions agree with TRBD1. Sequenced: peripheral blood. The source of this sequence is a man aged 45-65 years who had recovered from COVID-19. In nucleotides, the CDR3 is TGTGCCAGCAGATTGACAGGGGAACGCTCCTACGAGCAGTACTTC. Protein: CASRLTGERSYEQYF.